The next 3 T cell receptor beta chains were all read from a single sample in a study of cytomegalovirus exposure and HLA in healthy donors. With 60 Vbeta and 13 Jbeta primers, the PCR was carried out. Data came from immunoSEQ multiplex PCR; TCRdb stores just in-frame clones and leaves some out. The repertoire holds some 180,000 clones, with roughly 87% as singletons. Sequencing was done on a sample of PBMCs. The receptor set was obtained from a girl in the first two years of life in good health and CMV-seronegative.

The CDR3 nucleotides read TGTGCCACGATCGGAACCGGGACAGTTTACTACGAGCAGTACTTC. Protein product: CATIGTGTVYYEQYF. The chain carries TRBV6-1 and TRBJ2-7, with 7 bases fitting TRBD1. Germline values: CDR1 MNHNS, CDR2 SASEGT. The V gene end was trimmed by 10 bases and the J gene end by 3 bases; junction bases not matched to a gene: 15. The CDR3 length is 15 residues.

The V and J genes are TRBV9 and TRBJ1-5; no firm D call. This CDR3 has 14 residues. Trimming pared 4 bases from V and 5 bases from J, leaving 13 bases between. From germline, CDR1 is SGDLS and CDR2 YYNGEE. For the CDR3, the DNA is TGTGCCAGCAGCCCCCGGTGGGAGGATCAGCCCCAGCATTTT. Amino acid sequence: CASSPRWEDQPQHF.

This clone has only one observation. The DNA for the CDR3 is TGTGCCAGCAGTGAGTTGGGAACGGGGGCCCAGCATTTT. Translation: CASSELGTGAQHF. This chain connects TRBV2 to TRBJ1-5; tentatively, D is TRBD1 (5 bases). V dropped 3 bases and J dropped 11 bases, with 14 bases sitting between them. The CDR3 extends over 13 amino acids. Germline V gives CDR1 SNHLY, CDR2 FYNNEI.